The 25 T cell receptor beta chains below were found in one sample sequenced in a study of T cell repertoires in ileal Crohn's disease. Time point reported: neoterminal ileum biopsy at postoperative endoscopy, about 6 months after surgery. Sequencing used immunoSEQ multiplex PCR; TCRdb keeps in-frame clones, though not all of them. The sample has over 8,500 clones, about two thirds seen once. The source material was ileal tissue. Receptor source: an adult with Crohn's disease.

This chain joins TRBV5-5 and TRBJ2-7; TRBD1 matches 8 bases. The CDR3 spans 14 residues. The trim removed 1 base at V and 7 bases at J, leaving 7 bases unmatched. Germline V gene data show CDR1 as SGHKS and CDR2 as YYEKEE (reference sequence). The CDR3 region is CASSLSQGAIEQYF. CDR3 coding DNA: TGTGCCAGCAGCTTGAGTCAGGGGGCGATTGAGCAGTACTTC.

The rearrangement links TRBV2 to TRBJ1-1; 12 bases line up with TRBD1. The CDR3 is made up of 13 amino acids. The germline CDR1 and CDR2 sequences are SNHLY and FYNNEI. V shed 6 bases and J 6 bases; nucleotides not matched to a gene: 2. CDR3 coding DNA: TGTGCCAGCAGGGGGACAGGGGGCCCTGAAGCTTTCTTT. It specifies CASRGTGGPEAFF.

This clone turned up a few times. CDR3 amino acids: CASSSTQGGPNYGYTF. As DNA, the CDR3 is TGTGCCAGCAGCAGTACGCAGGGAGGGCCAAACTATGGCTACACCTTC. The chain employs TRBV21-1 and TRBJ1-2. TRBV21-1 is flagged as a pseudogene. The CDR3 covers 16 residues.

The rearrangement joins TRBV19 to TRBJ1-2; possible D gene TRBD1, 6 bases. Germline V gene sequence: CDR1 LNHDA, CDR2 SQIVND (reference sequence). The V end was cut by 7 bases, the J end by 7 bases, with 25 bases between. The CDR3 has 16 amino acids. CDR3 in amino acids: CASIRASGGATSGYTF. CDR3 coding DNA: TGTGCCAGTATTAGGGCGAGTGGGGGCGCGACAAGTGGCTACACCTTC.

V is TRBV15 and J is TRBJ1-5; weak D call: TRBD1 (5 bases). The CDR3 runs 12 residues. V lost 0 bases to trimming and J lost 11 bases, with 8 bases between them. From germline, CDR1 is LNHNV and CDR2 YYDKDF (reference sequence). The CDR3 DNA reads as TGTGCCACCAGCAGAGACTGGGGGGCCCAGCATTTT. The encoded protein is CATSRDWGAQHF.

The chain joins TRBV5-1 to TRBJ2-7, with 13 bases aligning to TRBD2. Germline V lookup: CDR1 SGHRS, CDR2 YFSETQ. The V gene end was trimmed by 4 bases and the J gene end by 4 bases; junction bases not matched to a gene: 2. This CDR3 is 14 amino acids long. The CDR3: CASSTGLAGYEQYF. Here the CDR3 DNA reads TGCGCCAGCAGCACGGGACTAGCGGGATACGAGCAGTACTTC.

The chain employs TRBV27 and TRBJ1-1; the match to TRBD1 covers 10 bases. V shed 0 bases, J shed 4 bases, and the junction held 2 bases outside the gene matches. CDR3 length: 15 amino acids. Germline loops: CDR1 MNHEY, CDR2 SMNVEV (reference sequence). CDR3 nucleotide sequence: TGTGCCAGCAGTTTATCGAGGACAGGGGGCACTGAAGCTTTCTTT. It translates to CASSLSRTGGTEAFF.

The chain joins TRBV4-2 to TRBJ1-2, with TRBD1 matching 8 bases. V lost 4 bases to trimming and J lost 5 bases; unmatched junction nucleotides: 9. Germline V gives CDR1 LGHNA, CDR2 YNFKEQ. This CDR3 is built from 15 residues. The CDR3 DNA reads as TGTGCCAGCAGCCGGGACCAGACAGGGGCTTATGGCTACACCTTC. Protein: CASSRDQTGAYGYTF.

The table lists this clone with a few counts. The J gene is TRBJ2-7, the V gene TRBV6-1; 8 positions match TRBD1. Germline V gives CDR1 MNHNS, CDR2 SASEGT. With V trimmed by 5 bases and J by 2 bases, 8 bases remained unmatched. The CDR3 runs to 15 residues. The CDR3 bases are TGTGCCAGCAGTCCGGGGACAGGCGCGCCCTACGAGCAGTACTTC. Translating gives CASSPGTGAPYEQYF.

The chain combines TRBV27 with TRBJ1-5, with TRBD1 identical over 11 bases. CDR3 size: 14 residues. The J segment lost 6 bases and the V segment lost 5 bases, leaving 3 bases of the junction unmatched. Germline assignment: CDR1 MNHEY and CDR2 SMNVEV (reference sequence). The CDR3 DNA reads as TGTGCCAGCAGTCAAGGACAGGGGGCTCAGCCCCAGCATTTT. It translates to CASSQGQGAQPQHF.

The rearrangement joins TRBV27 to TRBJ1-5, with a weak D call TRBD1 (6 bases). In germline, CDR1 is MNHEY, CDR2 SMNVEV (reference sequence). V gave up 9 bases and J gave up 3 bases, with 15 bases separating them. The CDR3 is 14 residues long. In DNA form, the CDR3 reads TGTGCCAGTAAAATTGCAGGGGCCAATCAGCCCCAGCATTTT. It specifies CASKIAGANQPQHF.

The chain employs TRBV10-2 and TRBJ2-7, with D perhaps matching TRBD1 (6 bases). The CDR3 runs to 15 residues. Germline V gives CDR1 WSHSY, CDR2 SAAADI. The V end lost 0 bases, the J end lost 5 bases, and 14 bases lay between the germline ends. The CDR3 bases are TGCGCCAGCAGTGAGTCAGGGGGTCGGTTCCACGAGCAGTACTTC. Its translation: CASSESGGRFHEQYF.

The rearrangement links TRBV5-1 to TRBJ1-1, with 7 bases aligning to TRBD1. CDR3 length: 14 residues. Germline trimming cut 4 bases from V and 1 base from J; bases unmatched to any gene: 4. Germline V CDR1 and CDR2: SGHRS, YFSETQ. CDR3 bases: TGCGCCAGCAGCATCCAGGGGGGGAACACTGAAGCTTTCTTT. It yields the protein CASSIQGGNTEAFF.

CDR3 bases: TGTGCCAGCAGCTTAGAGGGACAGGGGATTGGCGAGCAGTACTTC. Amino acids: CASSLEGQGIGEQYF. The chain joins TRBV11-2 to TRBJ2-7, with 10 bases matching TRBD1. Germline values: CDR1 SGHAT, CDR2 FQNNGV. Trimming took 0 bases from V and 6 from J; bases not matched to a gene: 5. There are 15 residues in the CDR3.

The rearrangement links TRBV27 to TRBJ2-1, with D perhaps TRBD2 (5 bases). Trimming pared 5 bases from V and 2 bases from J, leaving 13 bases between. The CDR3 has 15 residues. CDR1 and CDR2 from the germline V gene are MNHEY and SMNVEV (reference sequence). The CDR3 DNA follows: TGTGCCAGCAGTCCGTGGACTCTCCCCTACAATGAGCAGTTCTTC. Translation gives CASSPWTLPYNEQFF.

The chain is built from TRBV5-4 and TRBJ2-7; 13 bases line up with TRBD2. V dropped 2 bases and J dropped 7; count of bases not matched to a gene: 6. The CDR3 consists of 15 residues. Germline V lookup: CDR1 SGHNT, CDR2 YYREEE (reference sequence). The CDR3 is CASSFTSGRAGEQYF. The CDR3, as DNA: TGTGCCAGCAGCTTTACTAGCGGGAGGGCGGGGGAGCAGTACTTC.

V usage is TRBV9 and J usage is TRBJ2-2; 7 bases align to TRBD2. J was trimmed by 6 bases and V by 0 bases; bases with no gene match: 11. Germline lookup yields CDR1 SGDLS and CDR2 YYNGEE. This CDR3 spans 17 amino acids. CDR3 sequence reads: CASSVDWGAGESGELFF. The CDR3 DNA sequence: TGTGCCAGCAGCGTAGACTGGGGTGCGGGAGAATCCGGGGAGCTGTTTTTT. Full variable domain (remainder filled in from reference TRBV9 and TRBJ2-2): DSGVTQTPKHLITATGQRVTLRCSPRSGDLSVYWYQQSLDQGLQFLIQYYNGEERAKGNILERFSAQQFPDLHSELNLSSLELGDSALYFCASSVDWGAGESGELFFGEGSRLTVL.

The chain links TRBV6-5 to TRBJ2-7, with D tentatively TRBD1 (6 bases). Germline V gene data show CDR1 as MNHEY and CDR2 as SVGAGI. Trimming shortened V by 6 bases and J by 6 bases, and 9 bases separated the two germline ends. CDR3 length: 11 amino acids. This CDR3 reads CASRRGTEQYF. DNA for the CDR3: TGTGCCAGCAGAAGGGGGACCGAGCAGTACTTC.

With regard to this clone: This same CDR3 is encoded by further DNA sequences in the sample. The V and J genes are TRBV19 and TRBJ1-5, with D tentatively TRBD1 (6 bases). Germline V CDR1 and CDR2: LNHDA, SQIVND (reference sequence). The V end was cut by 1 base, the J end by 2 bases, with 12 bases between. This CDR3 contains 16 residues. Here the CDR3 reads CASSIVRGGGNQPQHF. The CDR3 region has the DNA TGTGCCAGTAGTATAGTTAGGGGGGGCGGCAATCAGCCCCAGCATTTT.

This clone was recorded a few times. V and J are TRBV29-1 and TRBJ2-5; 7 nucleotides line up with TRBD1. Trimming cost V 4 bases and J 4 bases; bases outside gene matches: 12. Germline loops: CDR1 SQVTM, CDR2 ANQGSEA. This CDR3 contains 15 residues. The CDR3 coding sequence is TGCAGCGTTGGGCTCAACAGGGGTACTGGAGAGACCCAGTACTTC. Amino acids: CSVGLNRGTGETQYF.

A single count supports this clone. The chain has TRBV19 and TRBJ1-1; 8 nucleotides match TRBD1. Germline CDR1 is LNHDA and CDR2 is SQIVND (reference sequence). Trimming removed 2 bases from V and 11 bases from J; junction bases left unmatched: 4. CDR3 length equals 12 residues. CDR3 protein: CASSIRTGTAFF. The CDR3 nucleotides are TGTGCCAGTAGTATAAGGACAGGGACCGCTTTCTTT.

The CDR3 reads CASRITSGSGGELFF. The CDR3 bases are TGTGCCAGCAGGATCACTAGCGGGTCCGGCGGGGAGCTGTTTTTT. This rearrangement joins TRBV6-1 to TRBJ2-2; 9 nucleotides line up with TRBD2. J lost 7 bases, V lost 6 bases, and 9 bases had no gene match. Germline V gene lookup returns CDR1 MNHNS and CDR2 SASEGT. The CDR3 runs to 15 residues.

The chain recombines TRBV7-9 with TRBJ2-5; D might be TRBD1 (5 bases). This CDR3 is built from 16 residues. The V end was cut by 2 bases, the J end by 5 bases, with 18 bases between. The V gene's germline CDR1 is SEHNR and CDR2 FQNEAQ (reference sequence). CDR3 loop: CASSLFGQGVRETQYF. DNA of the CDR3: TGTGCCAGCAGCTTATTCGGGCAAGGGGTCCGGGAGACCCAGTACTTC.

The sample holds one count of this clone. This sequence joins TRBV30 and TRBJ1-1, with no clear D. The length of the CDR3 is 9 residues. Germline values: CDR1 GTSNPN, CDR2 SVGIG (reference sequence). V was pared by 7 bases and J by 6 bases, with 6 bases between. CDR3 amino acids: CAFRPEAFF. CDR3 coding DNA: TGTGCCTTCCGTCCTGAAGCTTTCTTT.

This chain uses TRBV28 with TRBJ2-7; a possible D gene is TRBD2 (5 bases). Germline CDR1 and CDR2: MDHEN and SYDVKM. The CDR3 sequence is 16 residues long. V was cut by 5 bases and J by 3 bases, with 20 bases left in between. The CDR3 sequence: CASSPKKDSSRYEQYF. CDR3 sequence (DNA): TGTGCCAGCAGTCCCAAAAAGGACTCCAGTCGCTACGAGCAGTACTTC.